The 17 T cell receptor beta chains reported below all come from one sample, sequenced in a study of PD-1 blockade in classical Hodgkin lymphoma. Data came from immunoSEQ multiplex PCR; TCRdb stores just in-frame clones and leaves some out. The table shows over 5,500 clones, with about four fifths occurring only once. Exposure to brentuximab vedotin varied, and each patient had relapsed following autologous stem cell transplantation. Magnetic depletion of unwanted cells isolated CD4+ T cells from thawed PBMCs. Here the sequenced sample was CD4+ T cells from blood, taken at baseline. These receptors were collected from a human donor with classical Hodgkin lymphoma.

The chain combines TRBV7-2 with TRBJ2-7, with D possibly matching TRBD1 (6 bases). The germline V and J ends were trimmed by 4 bases and 1 base, with 14 bases remaining between them. CDR1 SGHTA and CDR2 FQGNSA come from the germline V gene. This CDR3 contains 15 residues. CDR3: CASSSMRQASYEQYF. The CDR3 bases are TGTGCCAGCAGCTCAATGAGACAGGCTTCCTACGAGCAGTACTTC.

The V call is TRBV7-3, the J call TRBJ2-3; 7 positions agree with TRBD1. With V trimmed by 5 bases and J by 5 bases, 4 bases remained unmatched. From germline, CDR1 is SGHTA and CDR2 FQGTGA. There are 13 residues in the CDR3. The CDR3 protein is CASSGTALDTQYF. The CDR3 DNA reads TGTGCCAGCAGCGGGACAGCCCTAGATACGCAGTATTTT.

By share, this clone counts as medium-sized. The V call is TRBV9, the J call TRBJ2-7; perhaps D is TRBD1 or TRBD2 (6 bases each). This CDR3 has 12 residues. Between the trimmed V and J ends, which lost 3 bases and 6 bases, there was a span of 10 bases. Looked up from germline, CDR1 is SGDLS and CDR2 is YYNGEE. The CDR3 sequence is CASSAEGVEQYF. The CDR3 DNA is TGTGCCAGCAGCGCGGAGGGGGTCGAGCAGTACTTC.

This clone was seen a single time. This chain connects TRBV5-1 to TRBJ2-2, with unresolved D. The V gene lost 7 bases and the J gene lost 6 bases, with 10 bases spanning the gap. There are 12 residues in the CDR3. Germline lookup yields CDR1 SGHRS and CDR2 YFSETQ. The CDR3 is CASHPIAGELFF. The CDR3 DNA is TGCGCCAGCCATCCGATAGCCGGGGAGCTGTTTTTT.

This chain uses TRBV28 with TRBJ2-3, with TRBD1 matching 7 bases. The V gene end was trimmed by 3 bases and the J gene end by 7 bases; junction bases not matched to a gene: 10. Germline V CDR1 and CDR2: MDHEN, SYDVKM. The CDR3 sequence is 15 residues long. CDR3 in DNA: TGTGCCAGCAGTTTTCGGGACAGCACTAGGAATACGCAGTATTTT. Translating gives CASSFRDSTRNTQYF.

Only a few counts were recorded for this clone. The chain uses TRBV28 and TRBJ1-2; tentative D call: TRBD1 (5 bases). The V and J ends lost 6 bases and 4 bases respectively, with 15 bases between them. Per germline, CDR1 MDHEN and CDR2 SYDVKM. The CDR3 sequence is 14 residues long. The CDR3 DNA follows: TGTGCCAGCAGCCTAACGGACACCATCTATGGCTACACCTTC. Translation gives CASSLTDTIYGYTF.

Here the CDR3 DNA reads TGTGCCAGCAGCACGCAAGCGCGGTGGGACGGACTGATGAACACTGAAGCTTTCTTT. Protein sequence: CASSTQARWDGLMNTEAFF. This chain joins TRBV21-1 and TRBJ1-1. TRBV21-1 is reported as a pseudogene. This CDR3 has 19 residues.

The chain is built from TRBV7-9 and TRBJ1-1; D is unresolved. Between the trimmed V and J ends, which lost 2 bases and 6 bases, there was a span of 13 bases. The CDR3 consists of 14 residues. Germline V CDR1 and CDR2: SEHNR, FQNEAQ (reference sequence). The CDR3 is CASSLKGGGAEAFF. DNA for the CDR3: TGTGCCAGCAGCTTAAAAGGTGGTGGTGCTGAAGCTTTCTTT.

The chain couples TRBV7-3 to TRBJ2-1, with 9 bases aligning to TRBD1. Germline CDR1 and CDR2: SGHTA and FQGTGA. The CDR3 spans 16 residues. Trimming took 7 bases from V and 1 from J; bases not matched to a gene: 8. The CDR3 coding sequence is TGTGCCAGCACAAAGTCGGGACAGGGATCCTACAATGAGCAGTTCTTC. This translates into CASTKSGQGSYNEQFF.

The CDR3: CASRQGTAPGEQFF. DNA of the CDR3: TGTGCCAGCAGACAGGGGACTGCCCCAGGGGAGCAGTTCTTC. This chain uses TRBV7-2 with TRBJ2-1, with TRBD1 as a possible D gene (7 bases). Germline lookup yields CDR1 SGHTA and CDR2 FQGNSA. V dropped 6 bases and J dropped 10 bases, with 19 bases sitting between them. The CDR3 is 14 residues long. The whole variable domain, remainder taken from reference TRBV7-2 and TRBJ2-1, is GAGVSQSPSNKVTEKGKDVELRCDPISGHTALYWYRQSLGQGLEFLIYFQGNSAPDKSGLPSDRFSAERTGGSVSTLTIQRTQQEDSAVYLCASRQGTAPGEQFFGPGTRLTVL.

V and J are TRBV10-3 and TRBJ2-5; the match to TRBD2 covers 8 bases. The CDR3 extends over 21 amino acids. With V trimmed by 3 bases and J by 1 base, 22 bases remained unmatched. CDR1 and CDR2 (germline): ENHRY, SYGVKD. CDR3 in DNA: TGTGCCATCAGTGAAGTGAGGTGGGCGGGGGGCTCTGATGGGGCCCAAGAGACCCAGTACTTC. Translating gives CAISEVRWAGGSDGAQETQYF.

This chain uses TRBV7-2 with TRBJ2-1; D is uncertain. CDR3 length: 11 residues. V lost 5 bases and J lost 9, with 8 bases in between. The germline V gene has CDR1 SGHTA and CDR2 FQGNSA. CDR3 DNA sequence: TGTGCCAGCAGCCCGAAGGTTGAGCAGTTCTTC. This translates into CASSPKVEQFF.

This clone has only a few counts. This CDR3 is CASRDIETEAFF. The CDR3, as DNA: TGTGCCAGCAGGGACATAGAGACTGAAGCTTTCTTT. The chain employs TRBV6-6 and TRBJ1-1, with a possible D match to TRBD1 (5 bases). This CDR3 contains 12 residues. The V end was cut by 6 bases, the J end by 5 bases, with 10 bases between. The germline V gene encodes CDR1 MNHNY and CDR2 SVGAGI (reference sequence).

The table lists this clone with a count of one. The rearrangement joins TRBV5-1 to TRBJ2-1, with 10 positions matching TRBD1. CDR1 and CDR2 (germline): SGHRS, YFSETQ. The CDR3 sequence is 15 residues long. V shed 0 bases and J 5 bases; nucleotides not matched to a gene: 2. CDR3 bases: TGCGCCAGCAGCTTGGCGGGACAGGGGAACAATGAGCAGTTCTTC. Protein product: CASSLAGQGNNEQFF.

The V and J genes are TRBV11-2 and TRBJ2-7, with D unclear. The CDR3 contains 11 residues. Looked up from germline, CDR1 is SGHAT and CDR2 is FQNNGV. V was cut by 4 bases and J by 2 bases, with 3 bases left in between. The CDR3 region has the DNA TGTGCCAGCAGCTCCCCCTACGAGCAGTACTTC. Its translation: CASSSPYEQYF.

The chain employs TRBV2 and TRBJ1-3; 9 nucleotides match TRBD1. The CDR3 length is 14 residues. After removal of 8 bases from V and 3 bases from J, the junction contained 5 bases not matched to a gene. Germline V gene lookup returns CDR1 SNHLY and CDR2 FYNNEI. The CDR3 nucleotides are TGTGCCAGCGGGGGACAGGGATTTGGAAACACCATATATTTT. Residues: CASGGQGFGNTIYF.

The chain combines TRBV4-1 with TRBJ2-7, with D possibly being TRBD1 or TRBD2 (6 bases each). Trimming took 5 bases from V and 4 from J, leaving 24 bases between them. CDR3 length: 17 amino acids. Germline CDR1 MGHRA, CDR2 YSYEKL. CDR3 sequence (DNA): TGCGCCAGCAGCGGAGGGACCGGGGGCCGCCGCGGTTACGAGCAGTACTTC. Protein product: CASSGGTGGRRGYEQYF.